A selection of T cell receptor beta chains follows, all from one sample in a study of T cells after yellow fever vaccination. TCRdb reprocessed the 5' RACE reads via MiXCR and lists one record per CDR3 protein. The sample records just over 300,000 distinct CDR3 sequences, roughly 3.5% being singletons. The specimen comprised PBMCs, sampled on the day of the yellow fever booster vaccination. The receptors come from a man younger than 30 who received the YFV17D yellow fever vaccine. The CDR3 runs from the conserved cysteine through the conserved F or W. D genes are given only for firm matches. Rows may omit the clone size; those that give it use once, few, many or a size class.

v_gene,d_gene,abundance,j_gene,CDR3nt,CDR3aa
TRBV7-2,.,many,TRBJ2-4,TGTGCCAGCAGCTTGTCCGGGACACAAAACATTCAGTACTTC,CASSLSGTQNIQYF
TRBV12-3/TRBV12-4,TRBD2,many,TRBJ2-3,TGTGCCAGCAACCAACGACTAGCGGGGGGCACAGATACGCAGTATTTT,CASNQRLAGGTDTQYF
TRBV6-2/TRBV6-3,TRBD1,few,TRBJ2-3,TGTGCCAGCAGTTACGGCAGGGGGCGTACTAGCACAGATACGCAGTATTTT,CASSYGRGRTSTDTQYF
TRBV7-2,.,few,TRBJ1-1,TGTGCCAGCAGCTTAGGGGTCTGGGGGACTGAAGCTTTCTTT,CASSLGVWGTEAFF
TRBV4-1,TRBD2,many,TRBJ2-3,TGCGCCAGCAGCCACCTAGGGACTAGCGGTAGCACAGATACGCAGTATTTT,CASSHLGTSGSTDTQYF
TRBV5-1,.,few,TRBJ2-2,TGCGCCACCCGGAGGGATGCGAACACCGGGGAGCTGTTTTTT,CATRRDANTGELFF
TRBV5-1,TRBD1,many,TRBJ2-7,TGCGCCAGCAGCTTATACACAGGGGGCGAGCAGTACTTC,CASSLYTGGEQYF
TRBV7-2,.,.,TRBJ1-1,TGTGCCAGCAGCTTCAAGACAGGGAACACTGAAGCTTTCTTT,CASSFKTGNTEAFF
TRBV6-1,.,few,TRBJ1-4,TGTGCCAGCAGACGGGACACAACCGGTGAAAAACTGTTTTTT,CASRRDTTGEKLFF
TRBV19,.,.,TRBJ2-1,TGTGCCAGTAGTAGCGGATTCTACAATGAGCAGTTCTTC,CASSSGFYNEQFF
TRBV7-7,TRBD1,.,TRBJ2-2,TGTGCTAGCAGCGTGACAGGGTTCACCGGGGAGCTGTTTTTT,CASSVTGFTGELFF
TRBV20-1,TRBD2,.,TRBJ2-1,TGCAGTGCTAGTGAGAGCGGGGGCTACAATGAGCAGTTCTTC,CSASESGGYNEQFF
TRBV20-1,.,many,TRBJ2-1,TGCAGTGCTACTTTATGGGGGGTAGAGCAGTTCTTC,CSATLWGVEQFF
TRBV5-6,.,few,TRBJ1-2,TGTGCCAGCAGCCACAGGGAAGAGATGACCTATGGCTACACCTTC,CASSHREEMTYGYTF
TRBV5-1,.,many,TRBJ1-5,TGCGCCAGCAGCTTGGGGGGGCAGGAGAATCAGCCCCAGCATTTT,CASSLGGQENQPQHF
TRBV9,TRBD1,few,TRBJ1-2,TGTGCCAGCAGCGTAGGGGCGGGACAGACTAACTATGGCTACACCTTC,CASSVGAGQTNYGYTF
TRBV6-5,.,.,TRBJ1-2,TGTGCCTCGGTGGGGGCAGGAGAGGGCTACACCTTC,CASVGAGEGYTF
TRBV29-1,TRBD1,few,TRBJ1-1,TGCAGCGGGGACAGGGGCGGCACTGAAGCTTTCTTT,CSGDRGGTEAFF
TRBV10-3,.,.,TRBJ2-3,TGTGCCATCAGTGCTTTTTTGGCGCTGAGCACAGATACGCAGTATTTT,CAISAFLALSTDTQYF
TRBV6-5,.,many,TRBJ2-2,TGTGCCAGCAGTTACGGGGGTTGGTCCGGGGAGCTGTTTTTT,CASSYGGWSGELFF
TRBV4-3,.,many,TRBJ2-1,TGCGCCAGCAGCCAAGATATGGACAGTTACAATGAGCAGTTCTTC,CASSQDMDSYNEQFF
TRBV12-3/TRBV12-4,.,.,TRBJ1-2,TGTGCCAGCAGTTCCCAAATCGACCCCCTTTGGACTAACTATGGCTACACCTTC,CASSSQIDPLWTNYGYTF
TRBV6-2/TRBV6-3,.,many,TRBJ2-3,TGTGCCGTCGCCCCCCGGGGGAGCACAGATACGCAGTATTTT,CAVAPRGSTDTQYF
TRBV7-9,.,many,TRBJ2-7,TGTGCCAGCAGTCACGACTGGAGCTCCTACGAGCAGTACTTC,CASSHDWSSYEQYF
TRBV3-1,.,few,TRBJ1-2,TGTGCCAGCAGCCAAGGAGGGTTAGGAGGTACCTATGGCTACACCTTC,CASSQGGLGGTYGYTF
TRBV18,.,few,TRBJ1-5,TGTGCCAGCTCACCAGGGGGGCGCGGCTTCGGTCAGCCCCAGCATTTT,CASSPGGRGFGQPQHF
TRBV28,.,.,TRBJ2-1,TGTGCCAGCAGTTTGGGGCGAGCGGCATCTTATGAGCAGTTCTTC,CASSLGRAASYEQFF
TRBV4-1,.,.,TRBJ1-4,TGCGCCAGCAGCCTCTCTGGACCGATGGGAAAACTGTTTTTT,CASSLSGPMGKLFF
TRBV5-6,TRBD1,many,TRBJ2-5,TGTGCCAGCAGCTTGAAGGGACAGGGGATCGTGGAGACCCAGTACTTC,CASSLKGQGIVETQYF
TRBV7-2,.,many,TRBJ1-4,TGTGCCAGCAGCTTAGGGTTAGAGGGAAAACTGTTTTTT,CASSLGLEGKLFF
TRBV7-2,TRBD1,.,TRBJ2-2,TGTGCCAGCAGCTCTAGGACAGGCCACCCCCTAGGCACCGGGGAGCTGTTTTTT,CASSSRTGHPLGTGELFF
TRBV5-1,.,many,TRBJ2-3,TGCGCCAGCAGACCCGGGACCAGCACAGATACGCAGTATTTT,CASRPGTSTDTQYF
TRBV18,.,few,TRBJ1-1,TGTGCCAGCTCACCACAAGAGTTGAACACTGAAGCTTTCTTT,CASSPQELNTEAFF
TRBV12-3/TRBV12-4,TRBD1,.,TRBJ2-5,TGTGCCAGCACCTGGGACAGTCGAGAGGAGACCCAGTACTTC,CASTWDSREETQYF
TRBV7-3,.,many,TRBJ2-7,TGTGCCAGCAGCTTAGGCGTATCCAGCTCCTACGAGCAGTACTTC,CASSLGVSSSYEQYF
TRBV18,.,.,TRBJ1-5,TGTGCCAGCTCAATGACAGGCTCGCGTCAGCCCCAGCATTTT,CASSMTGSRQPQHF
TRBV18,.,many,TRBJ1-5,TGTGCCAGCTCACCAAGATCGGGGGGCCAGCCCCAGCATTTT,CASSPRSGGQPQHF
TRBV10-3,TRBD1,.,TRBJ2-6,TGTGCCACCCGACAGGGGATAACTGGGGCCAACGTCCTGACTTTC,CATRQGITGANVLTF
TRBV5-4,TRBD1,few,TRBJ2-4,TGTGCCAGCCGGGACAGGGGGCATGAAAACATTCAGTACTTC,CASRDRGHENIQYF
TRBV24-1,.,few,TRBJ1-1,TGTGCCACCAGTGCCAAGGGGGAGGGAGCTGAAGCTTTCTTT,CATSAKGEGAEAFF
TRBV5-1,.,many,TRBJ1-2,TGCGCCAGCAGCTTGCAACAGGGTGGTTACTATGGCTACACCTTC,CASSLQQGGYYGYTF
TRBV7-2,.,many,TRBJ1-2,TGTGCCAGCAGCAATTTATATGGCGGAAGCTATGGCTACACCTTC,CASSNLYGGSYGYTF
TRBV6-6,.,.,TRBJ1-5,TGTGCCAGCAGTAGGAGACAGTTAAATCAGCCCCAGCATTTT,CASSRRQLNQPQHF
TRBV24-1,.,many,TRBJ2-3,TGTGCCACCAGTGATCCTATCGGGCAGGATTTACTCACAGATACGCAGTATTTT,CATSDPIGQDLLTDTQYF
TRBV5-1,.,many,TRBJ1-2,TGCGCCAGCAGCTTGGGGCAGGGGACCCTCTATGGCTACACCTTC,CASSLGQGTLYGYTF
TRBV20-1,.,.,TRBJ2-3,TGCAGTGCAACGACAGGATACACAGATACGCAGTATTTT,CSATTGYTDTQYF
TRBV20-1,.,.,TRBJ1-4,TGCAGTGCCCGGACTGATGCGAATGAAAAACTGTTTTTT,CSARTDANEKLFF
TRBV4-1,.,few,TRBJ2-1,TGCGCCAGCAGCCAGAGGGCCGGGACCTATCACTCCTACAATGAGCAGTTCTTC,CASSQRAGTYHSYNEQFF
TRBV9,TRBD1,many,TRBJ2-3,TGTGCCAGCAGCGGACAGGGCAGCACAGATACGCAGTATTTT,CASSGQGSTDTQYF
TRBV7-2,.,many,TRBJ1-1,TGTGCCAGCAGCTTAGCTCGTAGGGTCACTGAAGCTTTCTTT,CASSLARRVTEAFF
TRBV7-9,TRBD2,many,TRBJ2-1,TGTGCCAGCAGCCTCGCCCTAGCGGGGATTTACAATGAGCAGTTCTTC,CASSLALAGIYNEQFF
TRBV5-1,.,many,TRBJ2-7,TGCGCCAGCAGCTTGGAACAGGGCACCTCCTACGAGCAGTACTTC,CASSLEQGTSYEQYF
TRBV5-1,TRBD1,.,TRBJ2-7,TGCGCCAGCAGCCCACAGGGGGCTTCCTACGAGCAGTACTTC,CASSPQGASYEQYF
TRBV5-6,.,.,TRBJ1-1,TGTGCCAGCAGCGCCCGCGTACAGGGTCCGATAGCTTTCTTT,CASSARVQGPIAFF
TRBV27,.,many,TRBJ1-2,TGTGCCAGCAGTGTTACAGCCTCTAACTATGGCTACACCTTC,CASSVTASNYGYTF